A selection of T cell receptor beta chains follows, all from one sample in a study of cytomegalovirus exposure and HLA in healthy donors. TCRdb keeps only in-frame clones here, not all; method: immunoSEQ multiplex PCR. This table has approximately 210,000 clones, about 79% appearing once. The sequencing input was PBMCs. These receptors originate from a male donor in good health and CMV-seronegative. Each CDR3 is given with its conserved first and last residue. Fields, in order: CDR3 protein, CDR3 DNA, clone size, J gene, V gene, D gene, CDR3 length. The D gene is left open where the match is weak. Some rows have no size entry. The others give once, few or many, or a class for an expanded clone.

CDR3: CASSHDPRVLAGDYNEQFF
DNA: TGCGCCAGCAGCCATGACCCAAGGGTACTAGCGGGAGACTACAATGAGCAGTTCTTC
size: NA
J: TRBJ2-1
V: TRBV4-3
D: TRBD2
length: 19

CDR3: CAISRPREGGNTEAFF
DNA: TGTGCCATCAGCCGACCAAGGGAGGGGGGGAACACTGAAGCTTTCTTT
size: NA
J: TRBJ1-1
V: TRBV10-3
D: NA
length: 16

CDR3: CATTDRGKAKNIQYF
DNA: TGTGCCACCACCGACAGGGGAAAAGCCAAAAACATTCAGTACTTC
size: NA
J: TRBJ2-4
V: TRBV15
D: TRBD1
length: 15

CDR3: CASSPAGKPEAFF
DNA: TGTGCCAGCTCACCTGCCGGGAAACCTGAAGCTTTCTTT
size: NA
J: TRBJ1-1
V: TRBV18
D: NA
length: 13

CDR3: CAWSVMDRGGYTF
DNA: TGTGCCTGGAGTGTAATGGACAGGGGGGGCTACACCTTC
size: NA
J: TRBJ1-2
V: TRBV30
D: TRBD1
length: 13

CDR3: CASSLGGAEAFF
DNA: TGCGCCAGCAGTCTCGGGGGGGCCGAAGCTTTCTTT
size: once
J: TRBJ1-1
V: TRBV10-2
D: NA
length: 12

CDR3: CAWSGTGWKTQYF
DNA: TGTGCCTGGAGTGGGACAGGGTGGAAGACCCAGTACTTC
size: NA
J: TRBJ2-5
V: TRBV30
D: TRBD1
length: 13

CDR3: CASSLVQGAPYGYTF
DNA: TGTGCCAGCAGCTTGGTACAGGGGGCACCGTATGGCTACACCTTC
size: NA
J: TRBJ1-2
V: TRBV5-6
D: TRBD1
length: 15

CDR3: CASSFRIPQHF
DNA: TGTGCCAGCAGTTTCCGTATTCCCCAGCATTTT
size: NA
J: TRBJ1-5
V: TRBV6-7
D: NA
length: 11

CDR3: CASSDDRTASGYTF
DNA: TGTGCCAGCAGTGACGATCGGACAGCCTCGGGCTACACCTTC
size: NA
J: TRBJ1-2
V: TRBV6-4
D: NA
length: 14

CDR3: CASSLTGQGQGEETQYF
DNA: TGTGCCAGCAGCTTAACTGGACAGGGACAGGGAGAAGAGACCCAGTACTTC
size: NA
J: TRBJ2-5
V: TRBV7-3
D: TRBD1
length: 17

CDR3: CASSPSPPELEQYF
DNA: TGTGCCAGCAGCCCTTCCCCCCCCGAGTTGGAGCAGTACTTC
size: NA
J: TRBJ2-7
V: TRBV9
D: NA
length: 14

CDR3: CASSRRDRISTDTQYF
DNA: TGTGCCAGCAGCCGCCGTGACAGGATAAGCACAGATACGCAGTATTTT
size: once
J: TRBJ2-3
V: TRBV14
D: NA
length: 16

CDR3: CASSPRGTEQFF
DNA: TGTGCCAGCAGCCCCAGGGGGACTGAGCAGTTCTTC
size: NA
J: TRBJ2-1
V: TRBV27
D: TRBD1
length: 12

CDR3: CASSLNQGGEKLFF
DNA: TGTGCCAGCAGCTTAAATCAGGGGGGTGAAAAACTGTTTTTT
size: once
J: TRBJ1-4
V: TRBV7-2
D: TRBD1
length: 14

CDR3: CASSEDRVMTGELFF
DNA: TGTGCCAGCAGTGAAGACAGGGTCATGACCGGGGAGCTGTTTTTT
size: NA
J: TRBJ2-2
V: TRBV2
D: NA
length: 15

CDR3: CSVTGGVGIMNTEAFF
DNA: TGCAGCGTTACAGGGGGGGTAGGGATCATGAACACTGAAGCTTTCTTT
size: few
J: TRBJ1-1
V: TRBV29-1
D: TRBD1
length: 16

CDR3: CASSSYGQSGYTF
DNA: TGTGCCAGCAGTTCCTACGGACAATCTGGCTACACCTTC
size: few
J: TRBJ1-2
V: TRBV27
D: NA
length: 13

CDR3: CASSLGQVNQPQHF
DNA: TGTGCCAGCAGCTTGGGACAGGTCAATCAGCCCCAGCATTTT
size: many
J: TRBJ1-5
V: TRBV5-6
D: NA
length: 14

CDR3: CASRPQGVGDTEAFF
DNA: TGTGCCAGCAGACCACAGGGAGTGGGAGACACTGAAGCTTTCTTT
size: NA
J: TRBJ1-1
V: TRBV28
D: NA
length: 15

CDR3: CASSQDLRGGAGGEQFF
DNA: TGCGCCAGCAGCCAAGATCTTCGCGGGGGGGCCGGAGGGGAGCAGTTCTTC
size: NA
J: TRBJ2-1
V: TRBV4-3
D: TRBD2
length: 17

CDR3: CASSTSRTRYNEQFF
DNA: TGTGCCAGCAGCACCTCCCGGACTAGGTACAATGAGCAGTTCTTC
size: few
J: TRBJ2-1
V: TRBV27
D: TRBD2
length: 15

CDR3: CASSGDRGNYGYTF
DNA: TGTGCCAGCAGTGGGGACAGGGGAAACTATGGCTACACCTTC
size: few
J: TRBJ1-2
V: TRBV6-1
D: TRBD1
length: 14

CDR3: CASSDLGTDTQYF
DNA: TGTGCCAGCAGTGACCTCGGCACAGATACGCAGTATTTT
size: once
J: TRBJ2-3
V: TRBV6-4
D: NA
length: 13

CDR3: CASSPRQGKRYYGYTF
DNA: TGTGCCAGCAGTCCGCGACAGGGTAAGAGGTACTATGGCTACACCTTC
size: few
J: TRBJ1-2
V: TRBV28
D: TRBD1
length: 16

CDR3: CASFQATEAFF
DNA: TGTGCCAGTTTCCAGGCCACTGAAGCTTTCTTT
size: NA
J: TRBJ1-1
V: TRBV19
D: NA
length: 11

CDR3: CASSQEGIPGPRADYEQYF
DNA: TGCGCCAGCAGCCAAGAGGGGATCCCGGGACCTCGAGCGGACTACGAGCAGTACTTC
size: NA
J: TRBJ2-7
V: TRBV4-1
D: NA
length: 19

CDR3: CASSLHSSLGNQPQHF
DNA: TGTGCCAGCAGTTTGCACTCAAGTTTGGGCAATCAGCCCCAGCATTTT
size: few
J: TRBJ1-5
V: TRBV27
D: NA
length: 16

CDR3: CAISEAGTGLDEQFF
DNA: TGTGCCATCAGTGAGGCTGGGACAGGGTTGGATGAGCAGTTCTTC
size: NA
J: TRBJ2-1
V: TRBV10-3
D: TRBD1
length: 15

CDR3: CASSAWDSSEKLFF
DNA: TGTGCCAGCAGCGCGTGGGACAGTAGCGAAAAACTGTTTTTT
size: NA
J: TRBJ1-4
V: TRBV9
D: TRBD1
length: 14

CDR3: CASSHAPVGGMTGNTIYF
DNA: TGTGCCAGCAGCCATGCCCCCGTAGGGGGCATGACTGGAAACACCATATATTTT
size: NA
J: TRBJ1-3
V: TRBV7-9
D: TRBD1
length: 18

CDR3: CASSLGGTGSTEAFF
DNA: TGTGCCAGCAGCTTAGGGGGGACAGGGAGCACTGAAGCTTTCTTT
size: NA
J: TRBJ1-1
V: TRBV11-3
D: TRBD1
length: 15

CDR3: CATSRQSTDTQYF
DNA: TGTGCCACCAGCAGACAAAGCACAGATACGCAGTATTTT
size: NA
J: TRBJ2-3
V: TRBV15
D: NA
length: 13

CDR3: CASSPRTSFGELFF
DNA: TGTGCCAGCAGCCCAAGGACTAGCTTCGGGGAGCTGTTTTTT
size: NA
J: TRBJ2-2
V: TRBV7-9
D: TRBD2
length: 14

CDR3: CASSLLGDYGYTF
DNA: TGTGCCAGCAGCTTATTGGGAGACTATGGCTACACCTTC
size: NA
J: TRBJ1-2
V: TRBV13
D: NA
length: 13

CDR3: CASSRPSGTLSSYEQYF
DNA: TGCGCCAGCAGTCGGCCCTCCGGGACACTAAGCTCCTACGAGCAGTACTTC
size: NA
J: TRBJ2-7
V: TRBV23-1
D: NA
length: 17

CDR3: CASSLNRGPDSGNTIYF
DNA: TGTGCCAGCAGTCTAAACAGGGGGCCAGACTCTGGAAACACCATATATTTT
size: NA
J: TRBJ1-3
V: TRBV27
D: TRBD1
length: 17

CDR3: CASSLRVAGVGTDTQYF
DNA: TGTGCCAGCAGCTTAAGGGTAGCGGGAGTTGGCACAGATACGCAGTATTTT
size: NA
J: TRBJ2-3
V: TRBV13
D: TRBD2
length: 17

CDR3: CASSHPARTYNTGELFF
DNA: TGTGCCAGCAGCCACCCCGCCAGGACTTATAACACCGGGGAGCTGTTTTTT
size: NA
J: TRBJ2-2
V: TRBV7-2
D: NA
length: 17

CDR3: CASSVGATLDTQYF
DNA: TGTGCCAGCAGCGTAGGGGCTACTCTGGATACGCAGTATTTT
size: NA
J: TRBJ2-3
V: TRBV9
D: NA
length: 14

CDR3: CASSATGGAGANVLTF
DNA: TGTGCCAGCAGCGCAACAGGGGGCGCTGGGGCCAACGTCCTGACTTTC
size: NA
J: TRBJ2-6
V: TRBV7-2
D: TRBD1
length: 16

CDR3: CASSLNRDTSNQPQHF
DNA: TGTGCCAGCAGCTTAAACCGGGACACCAGCAATCAGCCCCAGCATTTT
size: NA
J: TRBJ1-5
V: TRBV7-2
D: NA
length: 16

CDR3: CASSSPLDRPNTGELFF
DNA: TGTGCCAGCAGCTCTCCCCTGGACAGACCGAACACCGGGGAGCTGTTTTTT
size: NA
J: TRBJ2-2
V: TRBV7-2
D: NA
length: 17

CDR3: CSVAREEFSYEQYF
DNA: TGCAGCGTTGCCCGTGAGGAGTTCTCCTACGAGCAGTACTTC
size: NA
J: TRBJ2-7
V: TRBV29-1
D: NA
length: 14

CDR3: CASSQRLAGGPTDTQYF
DNA: TGCGCCAGCAGCCAACGGCTAGCGGGAGGGCCCACAGATACGCAGTATTTT
size: NA
J: TRBJ2-3
V: TRBV5-1
D: TRBD2
length: 17

CDR3: CASSAPPDRDTDTQYF
DNA: TGTGCCAGCAGTGCCCCCCCGGACAGGGACACAGATACGCAGTATTTT
size: NA
J: TRBJ2-3
V: TRBV25-1
D: TRBD1
length: 16

CDR3: CASSGQANTEAFF
DNA: TGTGCCAGCAGTGGACAGGCCAACACTGAAGCTTTCTTT
size: few
J: TRBJ1-1
V: TRBV6-1
D: NA
length: 13

CDR3: CASSQAFNTEAFF
DNA: TGCGCCAGCAGCCAAGCCTTTAACACTGAAGCTTTCTTT
size: few
J: TRBJ1-1
V: TRBV4-3
D: NA
length: 13

CDR3: CASSLGWATSQPQHF
DNA: TGTGCCAGCAGCCTCGGTTGGGCTACCAGCCAGCCCCAGCATTTT
size: NA
J: TRBJ1-5
V: TRBV6-5
D: NA
length: 15

CDR3: CATRSPGLAGGDQETQYF
DNA: TGTGCCACCAGGAGCCCGGGACTAGCGGGAGGGGACCAAGAGACCCAGTACTTC
size: NA
J: TRBJ2-5
V: TRBV15
D: TRBD2
length: 18

CDR3: CAWSAKPDYGYTF
DNA: TGTGCCTGGAGTGCTAAGCCGGACTATGGCTACACCTTC
size: NA
J: TRBJ1-2
V: TRBV30
D: NA
length: 13

CDR3: CASSPGGVAAQYF
DNA: TGCGCCAGCAGTCCCGGGGGGGTCGCGGCCCAGTACTTC
size: NA
J: TRBJ2-5
V: TRBV5-1
D: TRBD2
length: 13

CDR3: CASSPLGAGTYEQYF
DNA: TGTGCCAGCAGCCCTCTGGGGGCAGGAACCTACGAGCAGTACTTC
size: NA
J: TRBJ2-7
V: TRBV28
D: NA
length: 15

CDR3: CASGDRELFF
DNA: TGCGCCAGCGGCGACAGGGAGCTGTTTTTT
size: NA
J: TRBJ2-2
V: TRBV5-1
D: NA
length: 10

CDR3: CSVERDNTDTQYF
DNA: TGCAGCGTTGAAAGGGACAACACAGATACGCAGTATTTT
size: NA
J: TRBJ2-3
V: TRBV29-1
D: NA
length: 13

CDR3: CASSPPSGEGTDTQYF
DNA: TGTGCCAGCTCACCACCGTCAGGTGAGGGAACAGATACGCAGTATTTT
size: NA
J: TRBJ2-3
V: TRBV18
D: NA
length: 16

CDR3: CASSRHDRGLTEQYF
DNA: TGTGCCAGCAGCAGACATGACAGGGGGCTTACCGAGCAGTACTTC
size: NA
J: TRBJ2-7
V: TRBV11-2
D: TRBD1
length: 15

CDR3: CASSVEAGGNWNTEAFF
DNA: TGTGCCAGCAGCGTAGAGGCAGGGGGCAATTGGAACACTGAAGCTTTCTTT
size: NA
J: TRBJ1-1
V: TRBV9
D: TRBD1
length: 17

CDR3: CASSSLGGTDTQYF
DNA: TGTGCCAGCAGTTCTTTAGGGGGCACAGATACGCAGTATTTT
size: NA
J: TRBJ2-3
V: TRBV6-5
D: NA
length: 14

CDR3: CASSSPFGGTVNEKLFF
DNA: TGTGCCAGCAGCTCCCCATTTGGCGGGACAGTTAATGAAAAACTGTTTTTT
size: NA
J: TRBJ1-4
V: TRBV7-9
D: TRBD1
length: 17